The subject of this entry is one TCR beta chain. Its matching antigen is unknown. Time point of the sample: pretreatment peripheral blood. Using immunoSEQ multiplex PCR, the repertoire was profiled, and TCRdb retains in-frame clones only, with some absent. The sample shows about 50,000 clones, around 84% of them seen only once. The germline V gene encodes CDR1 LNHDA and CDR2 SQIVND (reference sequence). CDR3 length equals 17 residues. Losses at the gene ends were 8 bases for V and 2 bases for J; bases not matched to a gene: 11. The data originate from a study of PD-L1 blockade in urothelial cancer. Study-wide context: Atezolizumab (1,200 mg intravenously every 3 weeks) began at some point between 2014 and 2016 for patients. Blood yielded a median of about 150,000 T cells per sample. Study-wide results and caveats: Clonality of blood TCR below the median before treatment predicted better survival.

The chain has TRBV19 and TRBJ2-1; 11 nucleotides agree with TRBD1. The clonotype comes from a man between 70 and 80 years old with urothelial cancer. The specimen comprised PBMCs, sampled around atezolizumab (anti-PD-L1) treatment. This chain's CDR3 is CASVGLGTGGTYNEQFF. In nucleotides, the CDR3 is TGTGCCAGTGTGGGGTTGGGGACAGGGGGGACCTACAATGAGCAGTTCTTC.